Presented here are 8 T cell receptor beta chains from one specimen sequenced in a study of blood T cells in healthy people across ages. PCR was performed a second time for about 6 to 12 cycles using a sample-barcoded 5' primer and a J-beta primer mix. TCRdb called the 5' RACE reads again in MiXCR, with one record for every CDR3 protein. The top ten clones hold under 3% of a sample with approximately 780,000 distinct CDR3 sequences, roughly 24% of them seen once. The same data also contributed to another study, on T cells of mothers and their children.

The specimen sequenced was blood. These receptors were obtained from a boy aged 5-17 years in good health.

The CDR3: CASSYDTTEAFF. The CDR3 nucleotides read TGTGCCAGCAGCTACGACACCACTGAAGCTTTCTTT. The V call is TRBV7-9, the J call TRBJ1-1; no clear D. Between the trimmed V and J ends, which lost 4 bases and 4 bases, there was a span of 7 bases. In germline, CDR1 is SEHNR, CDR2 FQNEAQ (reference sequence). The CDR3 sequence is 12 residues long.

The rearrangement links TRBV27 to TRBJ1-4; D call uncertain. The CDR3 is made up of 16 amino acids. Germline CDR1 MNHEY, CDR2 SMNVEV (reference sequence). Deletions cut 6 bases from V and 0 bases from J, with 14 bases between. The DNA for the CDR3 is TGTGCCAGCAGAAGGAGTTTAGCTGCAACTAATGAAAAACTGTTTTTT. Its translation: CASRRSLAATNEKLFF.

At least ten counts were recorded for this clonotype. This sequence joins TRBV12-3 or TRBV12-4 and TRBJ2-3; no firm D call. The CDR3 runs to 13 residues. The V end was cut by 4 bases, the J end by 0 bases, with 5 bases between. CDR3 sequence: CASSSASTDTQYF. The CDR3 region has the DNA TGTGCCAGCAGTTCCGCTAGCACAGATACGCAGTATTTT.

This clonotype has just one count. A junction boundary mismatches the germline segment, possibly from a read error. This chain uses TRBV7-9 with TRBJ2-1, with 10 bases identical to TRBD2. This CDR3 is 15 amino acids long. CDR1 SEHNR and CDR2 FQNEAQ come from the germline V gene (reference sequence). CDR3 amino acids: CACSFLAGAGNEQFF. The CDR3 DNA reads TGTGCCTGCAGCTTTCTAGCGGGGGCGGGAAATGAGCAGTTCTTC.

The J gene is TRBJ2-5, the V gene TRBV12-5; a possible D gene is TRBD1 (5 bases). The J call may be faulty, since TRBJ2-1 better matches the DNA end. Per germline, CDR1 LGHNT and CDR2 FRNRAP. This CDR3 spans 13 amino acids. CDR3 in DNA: TGTGCTAGTGGTAGGGGTAGTTGGGATGAGCAGTTCTTC. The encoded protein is CASGRGSWDEQFF.

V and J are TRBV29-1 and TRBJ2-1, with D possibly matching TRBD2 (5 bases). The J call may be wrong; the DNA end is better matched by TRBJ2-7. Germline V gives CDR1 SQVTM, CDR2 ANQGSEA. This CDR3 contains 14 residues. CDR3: CSAKMWTGSYEQYF. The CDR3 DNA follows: TGCAGCGCCAAAATGTGGACTGGTTCCTACGAGCAGTACTTC.

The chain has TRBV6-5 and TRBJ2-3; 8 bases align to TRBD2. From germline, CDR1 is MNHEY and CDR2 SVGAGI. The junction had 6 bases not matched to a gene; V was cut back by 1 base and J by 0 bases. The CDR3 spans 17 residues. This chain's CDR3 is CASSYWSSGSSTDTQYF. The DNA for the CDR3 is TGTGCCAGCAGTTACTGGTCGAGCGGGAGTAGCACAGATACGCAGTATTTT.

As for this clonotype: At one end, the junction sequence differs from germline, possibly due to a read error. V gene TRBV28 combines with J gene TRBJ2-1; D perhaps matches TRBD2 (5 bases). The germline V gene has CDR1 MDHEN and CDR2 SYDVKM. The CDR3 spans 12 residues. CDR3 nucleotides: TGTGCCAGCAACCTGAGCTCCTACGAGCGGTACTTC. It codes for CASNLSSYERYF.